This entry describes one T cell receptor (beta chain). For Graves' hyperthyroidism to be stable, ophthalmopathy could not progress within 18 months. Patients were aged 18 to 65, had disease duration under 2 months, and had newly diagnosed hyperthyroidism. Source material for PBMCs was less than 12 ml fresh peripheral blood. The data belong to a study of T cells in Graves' hyperthyroidism and ophthalmopathy. The CDR3 extends over 16 amino acids. With 3 bases clipped from V and 6 bases from J, the junction kept 5 bases outside the gene matches. Germline assignment: CDR1 LNHDA and CDR2 SQIVND (reference sequence). Amplified TCR beta CDR3 regions derived from RNA transcripts. HTBI primers were the set used in a first-round RT-PCR of the TCR CDR3. TCRdb reprocessed the multiplex PCR reads via MiXCR and lists one record per CDR3 protein. The table lists more than 500,000 distinct CDR3 sequences, about 17% of them singletons.

The genes are TRBV19 and TRBJ2-3, with TRBD2 identical over 14 bases. The clonotype comes from a woman aged 25 to 39 with Graves' hyperthyroidism. Sequenced sample: blood. CDR3 amino acids: CASSMTGLAGADTQYF. CDR3 coding DNA: TGTGCCAGTAGTATGACGGGACTAGCGGGGGCGGATACGCAGTATTTT.